Here is one T cell receptor (beta chain) with its context. As yet, its antigen is unknown. The sample belongs to a study of tumor and adjacent non-tumor tissue in lung cancer. Study-level results: Compared with tumor, normal lung showed significantly lower TCR diversity. Top 100 clones took a larger repertoire share in normal lung.

The CDR3 sequence is 12 residues long. V was clipped by 4 bases and J by 1 base, with 5 bases between them. The V gene's germline CDR1 is SGHRS and CDR2 YFSETQ. Three rounds of nested PCR, following a modified ARM-PCR protocol, produced the TCRbeta library. TCRdb itself ran the multiplex PCR reads through MiXCR, one entry per CDR3 protein. Of roughly 70,000 distinct CDR3 sequences in the sample, around 70% were seen once. The template was RNA from unsorted bulk tissue. The normal lung tissue was taken more than 3 cm from the tumor edge. Newly diagnosed lung cancer patients had thoracic surgery in China, August–late 2014, without prior chemotherapy.

This TCR derives from a woman in her 50s with non-small cell lung cancer. Sequenced: distant non-tumor lung tissue. V gene TRBV5-1 combines with J gene TRBJ1-2; D unclear. This CDR3 reads CASSLHNYGYTF. DNA of the CDR3: TGCGCCAGCAGCCTGCATAACTATGGCTACACCTTC.